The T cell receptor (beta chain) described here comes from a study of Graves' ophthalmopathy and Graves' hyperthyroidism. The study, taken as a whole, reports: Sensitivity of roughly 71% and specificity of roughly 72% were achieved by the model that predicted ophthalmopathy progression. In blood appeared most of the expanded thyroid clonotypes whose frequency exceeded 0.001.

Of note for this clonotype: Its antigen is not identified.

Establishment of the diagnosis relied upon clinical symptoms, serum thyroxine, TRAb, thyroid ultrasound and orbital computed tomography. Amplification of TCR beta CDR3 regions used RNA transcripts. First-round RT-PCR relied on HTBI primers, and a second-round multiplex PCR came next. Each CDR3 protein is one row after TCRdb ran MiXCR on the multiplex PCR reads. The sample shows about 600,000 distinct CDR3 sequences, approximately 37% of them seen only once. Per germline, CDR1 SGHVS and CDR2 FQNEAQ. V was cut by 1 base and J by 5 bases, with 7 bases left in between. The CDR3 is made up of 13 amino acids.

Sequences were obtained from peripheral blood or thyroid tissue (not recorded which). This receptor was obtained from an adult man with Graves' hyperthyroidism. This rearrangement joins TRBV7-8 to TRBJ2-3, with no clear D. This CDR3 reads CASSLGWQDTQYF. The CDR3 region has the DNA TGTGCCAGCAGCTTAGGGTGGCAAGATACGCAGTATTTT.